Following are 30 T cell receptor beta chains from one sample sequenced in a study of cytomegalovirus exposure and HLA in healthy donors. Amplification used 60 Vbeta primers and 13 Jbeta primers. Libraries were prepared by immunoSEQ multiplex PCR; TCRdb keeps only in-frame clonotypes and omits some of them. Among hundreds of thousands of clones listed, around 80% were seen once. The sequenced sample was PBMCs. All receptors derive from a woman aged 40 to 55 in good health and CMV-seronegative.

This chain connects TRBV2 to TRBJ2-7; the D gene is possibly TRBD2 (5 bases). This CDR3 is 12 amino acids long. V was shortened by 4 bases and J by 6 bases, with 10 bases between the two germline ends. Germline assignment: CDR1 SNHLY and CDR2 FYNNEI. In DNA form, the CDR3 reads TGTGCCAGCAGTGCTCCCGAGGGCGAGCAGTACTTC. It specifies CASSAPEGEQYF.

This clone was counted only a few times. V and J are TRBV5-4 and TRBJ1-1; D may be TRBD1 (5 bases). V lost 8 bases and J lost 6, with 23 bases in between. Germline V gene lookup returns CDR1 SGHNT and CDR2 YYREEE (reference sequence). The CDR3 totals 15 residues. The CDR3 nucleotides read TGTGCCAGGAAGCCACGAACAGATAGGGGCTCTGAAGCTTTCTTT. Protein sequence: CARKPRTDRGSEAFF.

The chain recombines TRBV7-8 with TRBJ2-3; TRBD2 might be the D (6 bases). The CDR3 has 15 amino acids. V shed 0 bases and J shed 4 bases, with 11 bases lying between them. Looked up from germline, CDR1 is SGHVS and CDR2 is FQNEAQ. This CDR3 reads CASSLAGGVADTQYF. CDR3 nucleotides: TGTGCCAGCAGCTTAGCCGGGGGAGTCGCAGATACGCAGTATTTT. Full variable domain (outside the CDR3, taken from reference TRBV7-8 and TRBJ2-3): GAGVSQSPRYKVAKRGQDVALRCDPISGHVSLFWYQQALGQGPEFLTYFQNEAQLDKSGLPSDRFFAERPEGSVSTLKIQRTQQEDSAVYLCASSLAGGVADTQYFGPGTRLTVL.

This clone was seen just once. CDR3 sequence reads: CAWSWGHRTDTQYF. For the CDR3, the DNA is TGTGCCTGGAGCTGGGGCCACCGGACAGATACGCAGTATTTT. This chain uses TRBV30 with TRBJ2-3; tentatively, D is TRBD1 (5 bases). The CDR3 is made up of 14 amino acids. The V gene lost 3 bases and the J gene lost 3 bases, with 13 bases spanning the gap. Germline CDR1 GTSNPN, CDR2 SVGIG (reference sequence). Drawing the rest from reference TRBV30 and TRBJ2-3, the complete variable domain is SQTIHQWPATLVQPVGSPLSLECTVEGTSNPNLYWYRQAAGRGLQLLFYSVGIGQISSEVPQNLSASRPQDRQFILSSKKLLLSDSGFYLCAWSWGHRTDTQYFGPGTRLTVL.

The chain links TRBV9 to TRBJ1-1; a possible D gene is TRBD1 (5 bases). Germline lookup yields CDR1 SGDLS and CDR2 YYNGEE. Trimming pared 0 bases from V and 1 base from J, leaving 7 bases between. The CDR3 loop spans 14 amino acids. CDR3 DNA: TGTGCCAGCAGCGTAGGGGGCAGGAACACTGAAGCTTTCTTT. This encodes CASSVGGRNTEAFF.

The J gene is TRBJ2-5, the V gene TRBV18; TRBD1 matches at 9 bases. Judging by the DNA end, TRBJ2-7 fits better; the J call may be wrong. The CDR3 runs to 15 residues. Germline CDR1 and CDR2: KGHSH and LQKENI. The CDR3 DNA follows: TGTGCCAGCTCACCACCGGGACAGGGTGCCCACGAGCAGTACTTC. It yields the protein CASSPPGQGAHEQYF.

The CDR3 DNA is TGTGCCAGCAGTTACTCGACAGGGCACTACGAGCAGTACTTC. Translated: CASSYSTGHYEQYF. V usage is TRBV6-6 and J usage is TRBJ2-5; 7 bases match TRBD1. Near its end, the DNA agrees better with TRBJ2-7, so the J call may be wrong. The CDR3 totals 14 residues. CDR1 and CDR2 from the germline V gene are MNHNY and SVGAGI (reference sequence).

This clone came up once. The chain has TRBV19 and TRBJ2-3; tentative D call: TRBD2 (5 bases). The CDR3 is made up of 15 amino acids. Germline CDR1 LNHDA, CDR2 SQIVND (reference sequence). V lost 5 bases to trimming and J lost 2 bases, with 14 bases between them. The CDR3 region has the DNA TGTGCCAGTAGTTCCCAGGAGCGGCTCACAGATACGCAGTATTTT. This gives the protein CASSSQERLTDTQYF.

Of note for this clone: At one end the junction does not follow the germline gene, possibly because of a read error. The V and J genes are TRBV7-9 and TRBJ1-1; tentative D call: TRBD1 (5 bases). CDR1 is SEHNR and CDR2 is FQNEAQ in the germline V gene (reference sequence). This CDR3 has 13 amino acids. CDR3 DNA: TGTTCCAGCAGCTTAGCAGCCGGGGGAAAAGCTTTCTTT. This sequence encodes CSSSLAAGGKAFF.

This clone was observed a single time. CDR3 region: CASSPGGGLYGYTF. DNA of the CDR3: TGTGCCAGCAGCCCCGGCGGGGGGCTCTATGGCTACACCTTC. The chain recombines TRBV11-3 with TRBJ1-2; possible D gene TRBD1, 6 bases. V lost 5 bases and J 4 bases, leaving 14 bases between the germline ends. Germline V gives CDR1 SGHNT, CDR2 YENEEA. This CDR3 contains 14 residues.

This chain connects TRBV15 to TRBJ2-5; no firm D call. Germline V gene data show CDR1 as LNHNV and CDR2 as YYDKDF (reference sequence). CDR3 length: 11 residues. With 5 bases removed from V and 7 bases from J, the gap between germline ends came to 8 bases. The DNA of the CDR3 is TGTGCCACCAGCTCCCTATGGACCCAGTACTTC. It yields the protein CATSSLWTQYF.

This sequence joins TRBV7-2 and TRBJ2-7; 7 bases fit TRBD1. Trimming cost V 5 bases and J 5 bases; bases outside gene matches: 12. CDR3 length equals 15 residues. Germline V CDR1 and CDR2: SGHTA, FQGNSA. The CDR3 DNA sequence: TGTGCCAGCAGCGTCACGACAGGGACATCCCACGAGCAGTACTTC. It is translated as CASSVTTGTSHEQYF.

The chain couples TRBV6-1 to TRBJ1-5, with 7 bases fitting TRBD1. This CDR3 contains 14 residues. Unmatched junction bases numbered 7, after V lost 7 bases and J lost 4 bases. Germline V gene sequence: CDR1 MNHNS, CDR2 SASEGT. The CDR3 bases are TGTGCCAGCACCACGGGACAGCTTAATCAGCCCCAGCATTTT. Protein: CASTTGQLNQPQHF.

The chain is built from TRBV7-9 and TRBJ2-5; TRBD1 matches 8 bases. V lost 3 bases and J lost 0; bases outside the gene matches: 6. This CDR3 has 16 amino acids. CDR1 and CDR2 (germline): SEHNR, FQNEAQ (reference sequence). The CDR3 bases are TGTGCCAGCAGCTTCCGACAGGGGTGGAACCAAGAGACCCAGTACTTC. Translated: CASSFRQGWNQETQYF.

The chain recombines TRBV7-9 with TRBJ1-3; 9 nucleotides match TRBD1. The CDR3 runs 16 residues. In germline, CDR1 is SEHNR, CDR2 FQNEAQ (reference sequence). J gave up 0 bases and V 1 base, and 1 base lay outside the gene matches. CDR3 nucleotides: TGTGCCAGCAGCTTAGGGGACAGGGCCTCTGGAAACACCATATATTTT. This gives the protein CASSLGDRASGNTIYF.

This chain connects TRBV30 to TRBJ2-3; TRBD2 matches at 10 bases. V gave up 4 bases and J gave up 2 bases; unmatched junction bases: 6. Germline V gives CDR1 GTSNPN, CDR2 SVGIG (reference sequence). The CDR3 covers 15 residues. The CDR3, as DNA: TGTGCCTGGACCCAACTAGCGGGGCCCACAGATACGCAGTATTTT. Translated, it gives CAWTQLAGPTDTQYF.

The rearrangement links TRBV7-9 to TRBJ2-5, with 7 bases that match TRBD2. Germline V gene lookup returns CDR1 SEHNR and CDR2 FQNEAQ (reference sequence). CDR3 length: 17 residues. Trimming cost V 1 base and J 4 bases; bases outside gene matches: 12. Here the CDR3 DNA reads TGTGCCAGCAGCTTAGAAGGCCCCCAGCGGGGTGGAGAGACCCAGTACTTC. It encodes CASSLEGPQRGGETQYF.

This clone has more than one count but fewer than ten. The V and J genes are TRBV10-1 and TRBJ1-4, with 9 bases fitting TRBD1. Germline assignment: CDR1 WNHNN and CDR2 SYGVQD (reference sequence). Losses at the gene ends were 7 bases for V and 7 bases for J; bases not matched to a gene: 10. CDR3 size: 15 residues. CDR3: CASTPGQGGSEKLFF. The CDR3, as DNA: TGCGCCAGCACGCCGGGACAGGGCGGGAGTGAAAAACTGTTTTTT.

The J gene is TRBJ2-7, the V gene TRBV5-1, with 7 bases matching TRBD1. Trimming at V came to 0 bases and at J to 3 bases, leaving 9 bases not matched to a gene. Germline V gene data show CDR1 as SGHRS and CDR2 as YFSETQ. This CDR3 is built from 16 residues. DNA for the CDR3: TGCGCCAGCAGCTTGGAAATTAGGGCAGGGGGCTACGAGCAGTACTTC. It specifies CASSLEIRAGGYEQYF.

This clone was picked up one time. This chain connects TRBV7-2 to TRBJ1-1; D might be TRBD1 (6 bases). The germline V gene has CDR1 SGHTA and CDR2 FQGNSA. This CDR3 is built from 15 residues. Trimming pared 3 bases from V and 11 bases from J, leaving 22 bases between. The CDR3 DNA is TGTGCCAGCAGCTTGCTCATAGCCGGGGGGCTTCAGGCTTTCTTT. Translating it yields CASSLLIAGGLQAFF.

The rearrangement joins TRBV19 to TRBJ2-2; 7 nucleotides line up with TRBD2. The CDR3 runs 15 residues. The V gene's germline CDR1 is LNHDA and CDR2 SQIVND (reference sequence). Trimming cost V 8 bases and J 6 bases; bases outside gene matches: 12. The CDR3 region is CASAWEGRDPGELFF. The CDR3 nucleotides read TGTGCCAGTGCATGGGAGGGGCGCGACCCCGGGGAGCTGTTTTTT.

In DNA form, the CDR3 reads TGTGCCAGTAGTAGGCACTCAGGGGGCCAGAACACTGAAGCTTTCTTT. This codes for CASSRHSGGQNTEAFF. The gene calls are TRBV19 and TRBJ1-1, with 8 bases matching TRBD1. CDR1 LNHDA and CDR2 SQIVND come from the germline V gene (reference sequence). The CDR3 length is 16 residues. The junction had 8 bases not matched to a gene; V was cut back by 4 bases and J by 1 base.

This chain connects TRBV11-2 to TRBJ2-1; 8 positions agree with TRBD2. CDR1 is SGHAT, CDR2 FQNNGV, per germline. Trimming cost V 1 base and J 9 bases; bases outside gene matches: 5. This CDR3 has 14 residues. This CDR3 reads CASSLVGTRGEQFF. CDR3 nucleotide sequence: TGTGCCAGCAGCTTAGTAGGGACTAGAGGTGAGCAGTTCTTC.

This clone was seen more than once but under ten times. J is TRBJ1-1 and V is TRBV18; D is uncertain. Trimming left V 6 bases short and J 3 bases short, with 11 bases between. The CDR3 runs to 13 residues. Germline V gene data show CDR1 as KGHSH and CDR2 as LQKENI. The CDR3 spells CASSPWGDTEAFF. CDR3 bases: TGTGCCAGCTCTCCATGGGGAGACACTGAAGCTTTCTTT.

V usage is TRBV15 and J usage is TRBJ2-1; TRBD2 agrees at 13 bases. In germline, CDR1 is LNHNV, CDR2 YYDKDF (reference sequence). V trimming: 5 bases; J trimming: 3 bases; junction bases outside the gene matches: 1. The CDR3 has 15 residues. CDR3 protein: CATSGLAGVYNEQFF. Written as DNA, the CDR3 is TGTGCCACCAGCGGACTAGCGGGGGTCTACAATGAGCAGTTCTTC.

This rearrangement joins TRBV28 to TRBJ2-5, with 7 nucleotides matching TRBD1. The J call may not be correct, given that the DNA end is closer to TRBJ2-7. CDR1 is MDHEN, CDR2 SYDVKM, per germline. The CDR3 sequence is 15 residues long. In nucleotides, the CDR3 is TGTGCCAGCAGTTTGGGCGATGACAGGGCCTACGAGCAGTACTTC. Its translation: CASSLGDDRAYEQYF.

This chain joins TRBV2 and TRBJ1-4; D is unclear. V lost 10 bases and J 8 bases, leaving 17 bases between the germline ends. Looked up from germline, CDR1 is SNHLY and CDR2 is FYNNEI. This CDR3 is 13 amino acids long. CDR3 sequence reads: CAISSSSLEKLFF. CDR3 nucleotide sequence: TGTGCCATCTCGTCGAGCTCCCTGGAAAAACTGTTTTTT.

This chain links TRBV6-4 with TRBJ1-1, with D unclear. This CDR3 spans 12 amino acids. In germline, CDR1 is MRHNA, CDR2 SNTAGT. V lost 5 bases, J lost 11 bases, and 15 bases lay in between. CDR3 in DNA: TGTGCCAGCAGTCCGGAGGGCCGAGTGGCTTTCTTT. Translating gives CASSPEGRVAFF.

The chain has TRBV11-2 and TRBJ1-2; D gene uncertain. This CDR3 is built from 13 residues. Germline V gene data show CDR1 as SGHAT and CDR2 as FQNNGV. Trimming shortened V by 1 base and J by 4 bases, and 7 bases separated the two germline ends. The CDR3 region has the DNA TGTGCCAGCAGCTTAGGACACGTCTATGGCTACACCTTC. Translated: CASSLGHVYGYTF.

The V call is TRBV12-5, the J call TRBJ2-2; D possibly corresponds to TRBD1 (5 bases). Germline CDR1 is LGHNT and CDR2 is FRNRAP. The CDR3 covers 16 residues. Trimming removed 6 bases from V and 0 bases from J, with 14 bases in between. In DNA form, the CDR3 reads TGTGCTAGTGGAGATACAGGCGAAGCGAACACCGGGGAGCTGTTTTTT. Translated, it gives CASGDTGEANTGELFF.